A selection of T cell receptor beta chains follows, all from one sample in a study of cytomegalovirus exposure and HLA in healthy donors. The repertoire was sequenced with immunoSEQ multiplex PCR; TCRdb's copy has only in-frame clones and lacks some. The data show around 300,000 clones, more than 75% seen once. Source material: PBMCs. The receptor source for this set is a woman aged 18-29 years in good health and CMV-seronegative. The CDR3 runs from the conserved cysteine through the conserved F or W. A D gene is named only where the DNA matches it firmly.

TRBD1 TRBJ1-3 14 TRBV6-5 TGTGCCAGCTCCAGTGGCCAGGGGGCTAACACCATATATTTT CASSSGQGANTIYF
- TRBJ2-3 16 TRBV4-3 TGCGCCAGCAGCCGTAAGAGGGCGGGGCCCGGGGATACGCAGTATTTT CASSRKRAGPGDTQYF
TRBD2 TRBJ2-3 17 TRBV13 TGTGCCAGCAGCTTACGAACCGGGACTAGCGGGACAGATACGCAGTATTTT CASSLRTGTSGTDTQYF
TRBD1 TRBJ1-1 13 TRBV6-1 TGTGCCGGACAGGGGGGCTGGCGAACTGAAGCTTTCTTT CAGQGGWRTEAFF
TRBD2 TRBJ2-1 11 TRBV20-1 TGCAGTGCTAGATCAGCGGGAACGCAGTTCTTC CSARSAGTQFF
- TRBJ1-3 13 TRBV19 TGTGCCAGTAGTATTAGCCCGGGAAACACCATATATTTT CASSISPGNTIYF
TRBD2 TRBJ2-1 18 TRBV28 TGTGCCAGCAGTTCTCCCTCGCCGGGACTAGCGGGAGGGTTTATGCAGTTCTTC CASSSPSPGLAGGFMQFF
TRBD1 TRBJ2-4 16 TRBV4-1 TGCGCCAGCAGCCATAACAGGGGGGAGGCCAAAAACATTCAGTACTTC CASSHNRGEAKNIQYF
TRBD1 TRBJ2-2 16 TRBV19 TGTGCCAGTAGTATGGAGCGACAGGGGAGGTCCGGGGAGCTGTTTTTT CASSMERQGRSGELFF
- TRBJ1-3 13 TRBV2 TGTGCCAGCGCGGAGCTGGCTGGAAACACCATATATTTT CASAELAGNTIYF
TRBD1 TRBJ1-4 13 TRBV7-6 TGTGCCAGCAGGGGACAGCTTAATGAAAAACTGTTTTTT CASRGQLNEKLFF
TRBD2 TRBJ2-1 16 TRBV5-4 TGTGCCAGCAGCTTGATGCGGCGGGAGGGATACAATGAGCAGTTCTTC CASSLMRREGYNEQFF